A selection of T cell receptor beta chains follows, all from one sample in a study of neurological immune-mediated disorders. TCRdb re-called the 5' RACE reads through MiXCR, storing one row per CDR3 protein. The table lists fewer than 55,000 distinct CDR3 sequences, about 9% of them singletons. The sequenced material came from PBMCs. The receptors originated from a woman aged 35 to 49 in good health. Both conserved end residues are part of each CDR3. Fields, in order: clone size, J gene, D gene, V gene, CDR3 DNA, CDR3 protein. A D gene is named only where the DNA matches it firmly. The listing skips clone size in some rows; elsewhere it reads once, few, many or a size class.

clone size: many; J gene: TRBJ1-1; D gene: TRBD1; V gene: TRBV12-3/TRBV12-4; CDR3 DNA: TGTGCCAGCAGACAGGGGGCATTGAACACTGAAGCTTTCTTT; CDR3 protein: CASRQGALNTEAFF
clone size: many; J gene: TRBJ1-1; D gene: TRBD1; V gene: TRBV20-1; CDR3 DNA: TGCAGCCTCCAGCAGGGGGGCACTGAAGCTTTCTTT; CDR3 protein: CSLQQGGTEAFF
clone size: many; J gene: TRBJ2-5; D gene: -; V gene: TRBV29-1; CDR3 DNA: TGCAGCGATAGGAGCTGGGAGACCCAGTACTTC; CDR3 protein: CSDRSWETQYF
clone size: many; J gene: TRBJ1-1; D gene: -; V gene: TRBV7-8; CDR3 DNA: TGTGCCAGCAGCCCCCGCGGAGGGTCGATGAACACTGAAGCTTTCTTT; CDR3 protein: CASSPRGGSMNTEAFF
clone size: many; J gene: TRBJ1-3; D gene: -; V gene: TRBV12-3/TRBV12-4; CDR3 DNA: TGTGCCAGCACTCTTGACGGATGGAGGGAACCAGGCTCTGGAAACACCATATATTTT; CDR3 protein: CASTLDGWREPGSGNTIYF
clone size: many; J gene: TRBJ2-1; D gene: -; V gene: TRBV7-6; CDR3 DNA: TGTGCCAGCAGCTTAGATGGGGGACGGTTTATTAATGAGCAGTTCTTC; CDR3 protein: CASSLDGGRFINEQFF
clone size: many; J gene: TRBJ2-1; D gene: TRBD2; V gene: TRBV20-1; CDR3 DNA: TGCAGTGCTCCTGGACTAGCGGGAGGTTCTAGCTCCTACAATGAGCAGTTCTTC; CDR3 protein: CSAPGLAGGSSSYNEQFF
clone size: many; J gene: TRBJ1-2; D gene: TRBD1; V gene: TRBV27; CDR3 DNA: TGTGCCAGCAGTTCGAACAGGGGACAGGGCTACACCTTC; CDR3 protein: CASSSNRGQGYTF
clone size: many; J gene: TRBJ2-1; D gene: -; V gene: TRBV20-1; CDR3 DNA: TGCAGTGCTCCACACCGGGACCAAAGGGAGCAGTTCTTC; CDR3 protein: CSAPHRDQREQFF
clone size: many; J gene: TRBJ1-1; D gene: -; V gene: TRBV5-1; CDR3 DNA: TGCGCCAGCAGCTCCCGGGGTCAGCCCACTGAAGCTTTCTTT; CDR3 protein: CASSSRGQPTEAFF
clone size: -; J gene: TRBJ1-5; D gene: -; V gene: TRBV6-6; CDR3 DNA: TGTGCCAGCAGTTACTCCGGAGGGAGTGGCAATCAGCCCCAGCATTTT; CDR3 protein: CASSYSGGSGNQPQHF
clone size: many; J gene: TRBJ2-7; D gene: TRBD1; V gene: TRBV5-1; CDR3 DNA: TGCGCCAGCAGCAGAAAGACAGGGGCCACTTCCTACGAGCAGTACTTC; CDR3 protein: CASSRKTGATSYEQYF
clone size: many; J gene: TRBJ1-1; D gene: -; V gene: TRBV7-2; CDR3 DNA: TGTGCCAGCAGTCAGGGTTGGTACACTGAAGCTTTCTTT; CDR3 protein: CASSQGWYTEAFF
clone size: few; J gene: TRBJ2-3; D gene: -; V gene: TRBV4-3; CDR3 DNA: TGCGCCAGCAGCCAAGAGATTGTCTTTGCGGGGGCCGCAGATACGCAGTATTTT; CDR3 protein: CASSQEIVFAGAADTQYF
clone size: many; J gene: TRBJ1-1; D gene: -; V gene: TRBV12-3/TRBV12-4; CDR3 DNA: TGTGCCAGCGCGCTCAACACTGAAGCTTTCTTT; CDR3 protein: CASALNTEAFF
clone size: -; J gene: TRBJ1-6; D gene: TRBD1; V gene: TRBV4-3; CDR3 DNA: TGCGCCAGCAGCCAAGATTCCCCCGGACAGGGGGCTACGCCCCTCCACTTT; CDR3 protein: CASSQDSPGQGATPLHF
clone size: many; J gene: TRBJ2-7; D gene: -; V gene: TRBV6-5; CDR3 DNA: TGTGCCAGCAGACCCCCAGGGTGGGAATACGAGCAGTACTTC; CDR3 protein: CASRPPGWEYEQYF
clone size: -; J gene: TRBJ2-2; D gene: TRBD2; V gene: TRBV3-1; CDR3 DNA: TGTGCCAGCGCGGGACTAGCGGCCACCGGGGAGCTGTTTTTT; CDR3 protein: CASAGLAATGELFF